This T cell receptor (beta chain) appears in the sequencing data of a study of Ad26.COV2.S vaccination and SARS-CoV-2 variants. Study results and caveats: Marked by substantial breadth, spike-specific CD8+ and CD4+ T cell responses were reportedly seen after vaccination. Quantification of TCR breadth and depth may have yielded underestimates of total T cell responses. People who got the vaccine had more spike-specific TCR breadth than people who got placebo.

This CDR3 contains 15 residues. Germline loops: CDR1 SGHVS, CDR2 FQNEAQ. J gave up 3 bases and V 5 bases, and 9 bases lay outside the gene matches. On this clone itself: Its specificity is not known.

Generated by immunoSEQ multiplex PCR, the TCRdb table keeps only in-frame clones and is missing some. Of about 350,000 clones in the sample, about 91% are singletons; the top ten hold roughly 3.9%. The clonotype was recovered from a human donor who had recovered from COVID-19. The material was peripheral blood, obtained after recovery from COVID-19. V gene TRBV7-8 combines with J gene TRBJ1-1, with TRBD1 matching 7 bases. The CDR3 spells CASSLRQGSYTEAFF. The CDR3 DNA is TGTGCCAGCAGCCTCCGACAGGGATCGTACACTGAAGCTTTCTTT.